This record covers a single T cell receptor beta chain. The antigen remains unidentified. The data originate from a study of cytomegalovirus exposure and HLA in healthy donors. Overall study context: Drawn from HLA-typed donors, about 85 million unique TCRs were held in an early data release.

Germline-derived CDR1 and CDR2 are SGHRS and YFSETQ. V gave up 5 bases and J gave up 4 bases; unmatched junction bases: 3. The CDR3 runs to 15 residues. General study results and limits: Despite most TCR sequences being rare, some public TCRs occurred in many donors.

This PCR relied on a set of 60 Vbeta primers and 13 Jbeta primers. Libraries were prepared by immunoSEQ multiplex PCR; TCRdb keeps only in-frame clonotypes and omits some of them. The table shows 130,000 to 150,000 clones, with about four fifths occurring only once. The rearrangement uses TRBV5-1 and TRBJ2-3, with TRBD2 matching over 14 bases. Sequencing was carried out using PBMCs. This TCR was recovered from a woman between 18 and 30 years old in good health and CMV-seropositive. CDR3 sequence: CASRGLAGEPDTQYF. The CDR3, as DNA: TGCGCCAGCAGGGGACTAGCGGGGGAGCCAGATACGCAGTATTTT.